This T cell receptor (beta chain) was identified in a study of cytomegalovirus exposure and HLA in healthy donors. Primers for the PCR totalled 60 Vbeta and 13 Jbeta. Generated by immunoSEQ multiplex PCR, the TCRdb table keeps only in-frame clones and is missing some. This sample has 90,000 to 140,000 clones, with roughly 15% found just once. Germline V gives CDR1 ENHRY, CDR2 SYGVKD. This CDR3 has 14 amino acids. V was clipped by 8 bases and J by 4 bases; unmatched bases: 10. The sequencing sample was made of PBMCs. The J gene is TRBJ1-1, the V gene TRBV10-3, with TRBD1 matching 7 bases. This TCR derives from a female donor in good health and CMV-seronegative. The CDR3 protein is CAIAAGTVSTEAFF. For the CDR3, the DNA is TGTGCCATCGCGGCCGGGACAGTGAGCACTGAAGCTTTCTTT.